Detailed here is one T cell receptor beta chain. The antigen is unknown. The CDR3 is 14 residues long. Germline CDR1 and CDR2: SEHNR and FQNEAQ (reference sequence). The V segment lost 6 bases and the J segment 7 bases; nucleotides outside the gene matches: 11. The data belong to a study of cytomegalovirus exposure and HLA in healthy donors. Turning to the study itself: The roughly 670 first-cohort repertoires and the 120 or so validation repertoires shared the same platform, a later analysis reported. Overall study findings and caveats: The study listed some 160 cytomegalovirus-associated TCR beta chains. First-cohort TCR clusters were later found to tend to co-occur in the approximately 120 validation repertoires. Most TCR sequences were rare, but some public TCRs occurred in many donors.

Only in-frame clones appear in the TCRdb table, and some are missing; sequencing was by immunoSEQ multiplex PCR. In the table there are around 150,000 clones, approximately 90% of which are singletons. The sequence was obtained from a man between 18 and 29 years old in good health and CMV-seronegative. The rearrangement links TRBV7-9 to TRBJ2-7; 8 bases map to TRBD1. Sample: PBMCs. The CDR3 nucleotides are TGTGCCAGCAGTCCAGGGCAGGGGGCTGAGGAGCAGTACGTC. Translation gives CASSPGQGAEEQYV.